This T cell receptor (beta chain) appears in the sequencing data of a study of early T cells in non-severe SARS-CoV-2 infection. Study-level background: The authors sequenced bulk RNA from unsorted whole blood, leaving chains unpaired.

Each cDNA molecule carried a unique molecular identifier. TCRdb analysed the 5' RACE reads with MiXCR anew, one entry per CDR3 protein. This sample yields around 33,000 distinct CDR3 sequences, of which over 5% are seen a single time; 7.5% to 8% belongs to the top ten. General study points: VDJdb-based annotation leaned toward anti-spike CD8 responses and missed private and CD4 specificities.

The table lists this clonotype with many counts. Its antigen remains unknown. With 5 bases removed from V and 2 bases from J, the gap between germline ends came to 8 bases. The germline gives CDR1 SGHTA, CDR2 FQGNSA. This CDR3 has 13 amino acids. The clonotype was recovered from an adult who was a healthcare worker with PCR-confirmed SARS-CoV-2 infection or an uninfected control (not recorded which). The chain links TRBV7-2 to TRBJ2-3; no firm D call. The sample was whole blood. The CDR3 loop reads CASSLITTDTQYF. The DNA of the CDR3 is TGTGCCAGCAGCCTTATAACCACAGATACGCAGTATTTT.